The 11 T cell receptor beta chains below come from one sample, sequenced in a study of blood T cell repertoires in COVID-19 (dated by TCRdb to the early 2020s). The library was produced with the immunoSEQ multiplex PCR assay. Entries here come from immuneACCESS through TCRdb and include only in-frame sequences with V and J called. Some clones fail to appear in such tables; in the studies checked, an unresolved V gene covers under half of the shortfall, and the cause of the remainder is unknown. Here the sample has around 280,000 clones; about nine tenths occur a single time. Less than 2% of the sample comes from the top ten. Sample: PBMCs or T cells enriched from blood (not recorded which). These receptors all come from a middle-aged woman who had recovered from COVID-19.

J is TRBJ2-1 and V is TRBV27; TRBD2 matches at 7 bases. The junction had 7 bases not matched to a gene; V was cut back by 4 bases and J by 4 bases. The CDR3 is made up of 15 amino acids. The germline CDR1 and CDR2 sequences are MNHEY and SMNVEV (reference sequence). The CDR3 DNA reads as TGTGCCAGCAGTTCTCCCCGGGGGGTTTACAATGAGCAGTTCTTC. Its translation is CASSSPRGVYNEQFF.

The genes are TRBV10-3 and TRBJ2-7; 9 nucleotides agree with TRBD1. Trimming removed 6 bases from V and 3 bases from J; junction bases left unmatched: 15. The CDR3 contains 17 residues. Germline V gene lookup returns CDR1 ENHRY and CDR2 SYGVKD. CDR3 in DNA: TGTGCCATCAGCTACCTGAACAGGGGGCCAACAAACTACGAGCAGTACTTC. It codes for CAISYLNRGPTNYEQYF.

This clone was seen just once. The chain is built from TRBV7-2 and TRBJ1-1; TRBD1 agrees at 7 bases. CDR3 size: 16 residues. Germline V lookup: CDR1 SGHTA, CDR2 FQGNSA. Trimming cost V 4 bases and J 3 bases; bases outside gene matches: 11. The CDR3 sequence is CASSSRLGGADTEAFF. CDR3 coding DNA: TGTGCCAGCAGCTCCCGGTTAGGGGGCGCAGACACTGAAGCTTTCTTT.

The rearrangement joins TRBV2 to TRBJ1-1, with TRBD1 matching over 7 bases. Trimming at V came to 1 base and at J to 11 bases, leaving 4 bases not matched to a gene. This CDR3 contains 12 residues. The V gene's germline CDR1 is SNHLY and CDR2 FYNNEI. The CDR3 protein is CASSEGDRAAFF. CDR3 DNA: TGTGCCAGCAGTGAAGGAGACAGGGCCGCTTTCTTT.

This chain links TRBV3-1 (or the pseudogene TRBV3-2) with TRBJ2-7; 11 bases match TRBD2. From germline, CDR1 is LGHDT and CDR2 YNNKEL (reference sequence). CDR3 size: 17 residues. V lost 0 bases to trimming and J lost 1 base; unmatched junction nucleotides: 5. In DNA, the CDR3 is TGTGCCAGCAGCCAAGACCTACTAGCGGGGGCTTCCTACGAGCAGTACTTC. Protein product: CASSQDLLAGASYEQYF.

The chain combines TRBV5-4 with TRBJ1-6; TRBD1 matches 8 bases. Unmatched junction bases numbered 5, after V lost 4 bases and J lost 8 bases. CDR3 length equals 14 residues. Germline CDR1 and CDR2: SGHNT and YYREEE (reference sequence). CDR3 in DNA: TGTGCCAGCAGCCCGACAGGGGCGTATTCACCCCTCCACTTT. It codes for CASSPTGAYSPLHF.

CDR3: CAGNPGQGARYGYTF. For the CDR3, the DNA is TGTGCCGGGAACCCGGGACAGGGGGCGAGATATGGCTACACCTTC. The chain carries TRBV21-1 and TRBJ1-2; the table's D call of TRBD1 was not tested on the DNA. TRBV21-1 represents a pseudogene. The CDR3 contains 15 residues.

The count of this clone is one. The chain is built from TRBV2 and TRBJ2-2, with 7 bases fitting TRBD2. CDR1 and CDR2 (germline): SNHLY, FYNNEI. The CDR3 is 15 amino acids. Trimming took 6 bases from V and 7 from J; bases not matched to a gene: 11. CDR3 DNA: TGTGCCAGCAGCGCAGAAATGGCTAGCGGCGGGGAGCTGTTTTTT. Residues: CASSAEMASGGELFF.

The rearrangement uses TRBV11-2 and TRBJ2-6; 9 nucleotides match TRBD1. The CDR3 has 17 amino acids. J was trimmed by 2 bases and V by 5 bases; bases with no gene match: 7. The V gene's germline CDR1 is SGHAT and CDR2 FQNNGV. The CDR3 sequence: CASSPGTGKTGANVLTF. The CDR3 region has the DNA TGTGCCAGCAGCCCCGGGACAGGGAAGACTGGGGCCAACGTCCTGACTTTC.

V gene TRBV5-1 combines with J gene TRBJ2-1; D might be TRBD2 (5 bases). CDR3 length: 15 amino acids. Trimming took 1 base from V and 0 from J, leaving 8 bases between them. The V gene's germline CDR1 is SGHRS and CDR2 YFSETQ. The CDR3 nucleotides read TGCGCCAGCAGCTTGACTAGTAGCTCCTACAATGAGCAGTTCTTC. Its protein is CASSLTSSSYNEQFF.

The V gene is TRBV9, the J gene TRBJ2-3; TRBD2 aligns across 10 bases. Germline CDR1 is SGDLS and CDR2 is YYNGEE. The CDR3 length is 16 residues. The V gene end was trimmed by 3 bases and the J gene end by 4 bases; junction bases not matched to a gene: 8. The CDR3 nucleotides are TGTGCCAGCAGCGCGATAGCGGGAGGAGGGGCAGATACGCAGTATTTT. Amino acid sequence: CASSAIAGGGADTQYF.